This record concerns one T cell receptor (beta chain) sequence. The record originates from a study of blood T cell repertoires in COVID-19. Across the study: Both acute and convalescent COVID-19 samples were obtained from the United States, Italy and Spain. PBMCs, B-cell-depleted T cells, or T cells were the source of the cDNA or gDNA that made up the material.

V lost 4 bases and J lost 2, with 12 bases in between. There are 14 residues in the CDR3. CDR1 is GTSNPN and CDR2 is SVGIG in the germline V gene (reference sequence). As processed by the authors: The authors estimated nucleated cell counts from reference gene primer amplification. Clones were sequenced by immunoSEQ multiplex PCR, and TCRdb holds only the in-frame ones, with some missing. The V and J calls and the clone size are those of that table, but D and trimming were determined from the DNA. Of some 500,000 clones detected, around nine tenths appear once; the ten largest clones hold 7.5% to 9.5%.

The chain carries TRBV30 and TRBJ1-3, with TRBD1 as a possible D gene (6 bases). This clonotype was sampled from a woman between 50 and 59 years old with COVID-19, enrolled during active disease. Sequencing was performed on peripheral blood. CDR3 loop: CAWNRDFAGNTIYF. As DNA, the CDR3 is TGTGCCTGGAACAGGGATTTCGCTGGAAACACCATATATTTT.